These 27 T cell receptor beta chains were all obtained from the same sample, sequenced in a study of CD8 T cells in Susac syndrome. Random hexamers primed reverse transcription of about 0.5 to 1 ug RNA. TCRdb analysed the immunoSEQ multiplex PCR reads with MiXCR anew, one entry per CDR3 protein. The data contain about 120,000 distinct CDR3 sequences, roughly 95% of them singletons. The specimen was CD4+ T cells from PBMCs. These receptors originate from a human donor with Susac syndrome.

The chain is built from TRBV5-6 and TRBJ1-2, with D possibly matching TRBD1 (5 bases). Trimming removed 1 base from V and 0 bases from J, with 13 bases in between. The CDR3 loop spans 16 amino acids. Germline-derived CDR1 and CDR2 are SGHDT and YYEEEE. The CDR3 protein is CASSLPPGTPNYGYTF. The CDR3 nucleotides read TGTGCCAGCAGCTTGCCCCCCGGGACTCCTAACTATGGCTACACCTTC.

The rearrangement uses TRBV9 and TRBJ1-2; unclear D gene. Germline assignment: CDR1 SGDLS and CDR2 YYNGEE. The CDR3 spans 16 residues. Deletions cut 0 bases from V and 3 bases from J, with 15 bases between. This CDR3 is CASSVAPAAGDYGYTF. CDR3 coding DNA: TGTGCCAGCAGCGTAGCTCCGGCAGCTGGGGACTATGGCTACACCTTC.

This chain joins TRBV7-2 and TRBJ2-7; 8 bases are shared with TRBD1. J was trimmed by 5 bases and V by 3 bases; bases with no gene match: 12. The CDR3 has 16 residues. Germline-derived CDR1 and CDR2 are SGHTA and FQGNSA. The CDR3 sequence is CASSLTLGQGFNEQYF. The DNA for the CDR3 is TGTGCCAGCAGCTTGACTCTAGGACAGGGTTTCAACGAGCAGTACTTC.

The chain is built from TRBV29-1 and TRBJ2-7; D gene uncertain. Per germline, CDR1 SQVTM and CDR2 ANQGSEA. Deletions cut 4 bases from V and 4 bases from J, with 11 bases between. CDR3 length: 12 residues. The CDR3 DNA sequence: TGCAGCGTTGTCGGCTCCGGGTACGAGCAGTACTTC. Translating gives CSVVGSGYEQYF.

The chain carries TRBV5-1 and TRBJ2-7; D may be TRBD1 or TRBD2 (6 bases each). This CDR3 is built from 14 residues. Between the trimmed V and J ends, which lost 0 bases and 6 bases, there was a span of 13 bases. CDR1 is SGHRS and CDR2 is YFSETQ in the germline V gene. In DNA form, the CDR3 reads TGCGCCAGCAGCTTGGCTGAGGGGGGACGCGAGCAGTACTTC. Translation gives CASSLAEGGREQYF.

The V and J genes are TRBV7-2 and TRBJ1-4, with 8 nucleotides matching TRBD1. The CDR3 is made up of 15 amino acids. Germline CDR1 SGHTA, CDR2 FQGNSA. V gave up 5 bases and J gave up 4 bases; unmatched junction bases: 6. CDR3 nucleotides: TGTGCCAGCAGCGCCCGGACAGGGATTAATGAAAAACTGTTTTTT. This encodes CASSARTGINEKLFF. Supplemented by reference TRBV7-2 and TRBJ1-4, the full variable domain reads GAGVSQSPSNKVTEKGKDVELRCDPISGHTALYWYRQSLGQGLEFLIYFQGNSAPDKSGLPSDRFSAERTGGSVSTLTIQRTQQEDSAVYLCASSARTGINEKLFFGSGTQLSVL.

This rearrangement joins TRBV30 to TRBJ2-7; D perhaps matches TRBD2 (5 bases). Germline assignment: CDR1 GTSNPN and CDR2 SVGIG (reference sequence). Between the trimmed V and J ends, which lost 3 bases and 3 bases, there was a span of 15 bases. The CDR3 totals 14 residues. The chain's CDR3 is CAWRRAAQNYEQYF. The CDR3 DNA sequence: TGTGCCTGGAGGCGGGCAGCCCAGAACTACGAGCAGTACTTC.

V and J are TRBV12-3 or TRBV12-4 and TRBJ2-7, with D tentatively TRBD1 (6 bases). V was cut by 6 bases and J by 0 bases, with 12 bases left in between. The CDR3 is made up of 14 amino acids. The CDR3 reads CASSWTASSYEQYF. CDR3 sequence (DNA): TGTGCCAGCAGCTGGACAGCCTCCTCCTACGAGCAGTACTTC.

This clonotype was seen once. The chain has TRBV4-1 and TRBJ1-2, with D tentatively TRBD1 (5 bases). Germline V gene data show CDR1 as MGHRA and CDR2 as YSYEKL. The V gene lost 2 bases and the J gene lost 7 bases, with 14 bases spanning the gap. The CDR3 length is 14 residues. The CDR3 region has the DNA TGCGCCAGCAGCCAAAGGGGCGGTAACACTGGCTACACCTTC. This translates into CASSQRGGNTGYTF.

On this clonotype itself: One junction end disagrees with the germline gene, perhaps due to a read error. J is TRBJ2-4 and V is TRBV7-9; D is possibly TRBD1 or TRBD2 (5 bases each). CDR1 is SEHNR and CDR2 is FQNEAQ in the germline V gene (reference sequence). This CDR3 has 12 residues. In nucleotides, the CDR3 is TGTGCCAGCAGAGCGGACAAAGACATTCAGTACTTC. It yields the protein CASRADKDIQYF.

The chain recombines TRBV7-3 with TRBJ2-7, with 11 nucleotides matching TRBD2. CDR1 and CDR2 (germline): SGHTA, FQGTGA. J gave up 1 base and V 5 bases, and 1 base lay outside the gene matches. The CDR3 spans 14 residues. CDR3 in DNA: TGTGCCAGCAGCCCTAGCGGGAGGTCCTACGAGCAGTACTTC. It translates to CASSPSGRSYEQYF.

The chain carries TRBV30 and TRBJ2-2; tentatively, D is TRBD2 (5 bases). The V and J ends lost 0 bases and 5 bases respectively, with 7 bases between them. CDR1 is GTSNPN, CDR2 SVGIG, per germline (reference sequence). This CDR3 is built from 13 residues. DNA of the CDR3: TGTGCCTGGAGTGTGGACTTGACCGGGGAGCTGTTTTTT. It yields the protein CAWSVDLTGELFF. The complete variable domain, with remaining parts taken from reference TRBV30 and TRBJ2-2, reads SQTIHQWPATLVQPVGSPLSLECTVEGTSNPNLYWYRQAAGRGLQLLFYSVGIGQISSEVPQNLSASRPQDRQFILSSKKLLLSDSGFYLCAWSVDLTGELFFGEGSRLTVL.

The V gene is TRBV19, the J gene TRBJ2-1; D unclear. V lost 6 bases, J lost 8 bases, and 14 bases lay in between. Germline-derived CDR1 and CDR2 are LNHDA and SQIVND (reference sequence). This CDR3 comprises 13 residues. CDR3 nucleotide sequence: TGTGCCAGTAGGGCGGTTAGTACCTATGAGCAGTTCTTC. Encoded protein: CASRAVSTYEQFF. The full variable domain, rest sourced from reference TRBV19 and TRBJ2-1, is DGGITQSPKYLFRKEGQNVTLSCEQNLNHDAMYWYRQDPGQGLRLIYYSQIVNDFQKGDIAEGYSVSREKKESFPLTVTSAQKNPTAFYLCASRAVSTYEQFFGPGTRLTVL.

The J gene is TRBJ2-7, the V gene TRBV20-1, with 12 bases identical to TRBD2. Per the germline V gene, CDR1 is DFQATT and CDR2 is SNEGSKA (reference sequence). This CDR3 contains 15 residues. The junction had 6 bases not matched to a gene; V was cut back by 4 bases and J by 2 bases. CDR3 nucleotide sequence: TGCAGTGCTAAGACTAGCGGGAGTTTTGCCTACGAGCAGTACTTC. Its protein product is CSAKTSGSFAYEQYF.

This clonotype was observed once. The chain uses TRBV10-3 and TRBJ2-5; D not certain. Germline CDR1 ENHRY, CDR2 SYGVKD. The ends were cut back, 9 bases at V and 2 bases at J, with 1 base in the middle. The CDR3 runs to 9 residues. For the CDR3, the DNA is TGTGCCATGCAAGAGACCCAGTACTTC. It encodes CAMQETQYF.

The chain is built from TRBV5-8 and TRBJ1-1, with D unclear. The V end lost 0 bases, the J end lost 5 bases, and 8 bases lay between the germline ends. The CDR3 length is 13 residues. Germline loops: CDR1 SGHTS, CDR2 YDEGEE. CDR3 DNA: TGTGCCAGCAGCTTGGAGGGTAAGACTGAAGCTTTCTTT. It encodes CASSLEGKTEAFF.

V is TRBV2 and J is TRBJ1-2; D is unresolved. Trimming stripped 1 base from V and 8 bases from J, with 8 bases between. CDR1 is SNHLY, CDR2 FYNNEI, per germline. The CDR3 runs 12 residues. The CDR3 protein is CASSEVAGGYTF. As DNA, the CDR3 is TGTGCCAGCAGTGAAGTGGCCGGAGGCTACACCTTC.

The chain combines TRBV20-1 with TRBJ1-1; a weak D match, TRBD1 (6 bases). The CDR3 length is 13 residues. With 0 bases removed from V and 7 bases from J, the gap between germline ends came to 12 bases. Germline CDR1 DFQATT, CDR2 SNEGSKA (reference sequence). CDR3 sequence reads: CSARDRRDNEAFF. Here the CDR3 DNA reads TGCAGTGCTAGAGACAGGAGGGACAATGAAGCTTTCTTT.

This clonotype was observed a single time. The chain recombines TRBV5-1 with TRBJ2-1; 10 bases are shared with TRBD2. V shed 4 bases, J shed 9 bases, and the junction held 16 bases outside the gene matches. Germline V gene sequence: CDR1 SGHRS, CDR2 YFSETQ. The CDR3 runs to 17 residues. In DNA form, the CDR3 reads TGCGCCAGCAGCCCATCCCTAGCGGGAGCCCAATTCACTGAGCAGTTCTTC. It is translated as CASSPSLAGAQFTEQFF.

V and J are TRBV5-1 and TRBJ2-5; D is undetermined. This CDR3 comprises 13 residues. Trimming took off 5 bases at V and 5 bases at J, with 13 bases between the two ends. The germline gives CDR1 SGHRS, CDR2 YFSETQ. Here the CDR3 reads CASRFRAGETQYF. The CDR3 DNA reads as TGCGCCAGCAGATTTAGGGCCGGGGAGACCCAGTACTTC.

The rearrangement links TRBV20-1 to TRBJ1-5; 8 bases agree with TRBD1. CDR1 and CDR2 (germline): DFQATT, SNEGSKA (reference sequence). The CDR3 consists of 13 residues. Here the CDR3 reads CSSRTGLNQPQHF. The CDR3, as DNA: TGCAGCTCCCGGACAGGGCTCAATCAGCCCCAGCATTTT.

This rearrangement joins TRBV7-9 to TRBJ1-2; TRBD1 matches 9 bases. The CDR3 sequence is 15 residues long. V shed 0 bases and J 6 bases; nucleotides not matched to a gene: 5. Germline V CDR1 and CDR2: SEHNR, FQNEAQ (reference sequence). The CDR3, as DNA: TGTGCCAGCAGCTTAGCTGGGACAGGGCTTGATGGCTACACCTTC. This encodes CASSLAGTGLDGYTF.

This rearrangement joins TRBV2 to TRBJ2-1; D gene ambiguous. Germline V gene lookup returns CDR1 SNHLY and CDR2 FYNNEI. The V end lost 8 bases, the J end lost 1 base, and 12 bases lay between the germline ends. This CDR3 is built from 14 residues. In DNA form, the CDR3 reads TGTGCCAGCCACTTATCCAATTCCTACAATGAGCAGTTCTTC. It is translated as CASHLSNSYNEQFF.

This chain joins TRBV5-1 and TRBJ2-7; TRBD2 is a possible D gene (5 bases). Germline loops: CDR1 SGHRS, CDR2 YFSETQ. The CDR3 has 16 residues. V was clipped by 0 bases and J by 6 bases, with 19 bases between them. CDR3: CASSLGLALAGFEQYF. The CDR3, as DNA: TGCGCCAGCAGCTTGGGGTTGGCCCTAGCCGGCTTCGAGCAGTACTTC.

The chain combines TRBV19 with TRBJ2-2; the D gene is possibly TRBD1 (6 bases). Trimming shortened V by 6 bases and J by 0 bases, and 17 bases separated the two germline ends. In germline, CDR1 is LNHDA, CDR2 SQIVND (reference sequence). The CDR3 consists of 17 residues. The CDR3 DNA reads as TGTGCCAGTAGGGACCAATCAGGGGCTACGAACACCGGGGAGCTGTTTTTT. This sequence encodes CASRDQSGATNTGELFF.

The V call is TRBV30, the J call TRBJ2-7; TRBD1 matches at 7 bases. The CDR3 length is 14 residues. The V segment lost 0 bases and the J segment 10 bases; nucleotides outside the gene matches: 12. Germline loops: CDR1 GTSNPN, CDR2 SVGIG (reference sequence). In nucleotides, the CDR3 is TGTGCCTGGAGTGTAGGGGGCCGTCCAACAGTACAGTACTTC. Residues: CAWSVGGRPTVQYF.

This clonotype was observed once. The chain joins TRBV2 to TRBJ2-1; 10 nucleotides line up with TRBD2. Germline CDR1 SNHLY, CDR2 FYNNEI. This CDR3 is built from 15 residues. J lost 6 bases, V lost 6 bases, and 8 bases had no gene match. The CDR3 region has the DNA TGTGCCAGCAGCTCGGGACTAGCGACGATCAATGAGCAGTTCTTC. As protein: CASSSGLATINEQFF.